Below are 24 T cell receptor beta chains sequenced from a single sample in a study of molecular identifiers for immune sequencing clone quantification. TCRdb used MiXCR to reprocess the PCR reads, holding one entry per CDR3 protein. The profile shows nearly 650,000 distinct CDR3 sequences, less than 30% of them singletons. The sample comprised naive CD8+ T cells from blood, with Jurkat cell RNA spiked in. Subset indicated: FACS-sorted CD8+CD4-CCR7+CD45RA+ naive T cells. The source of these receptors is a human donor in good health. Some libraries in this study had Jurkat cell RNA spiked in.

This clonotype showed up many times. This rearrangement joins TRBV4-3 to TRBJ1-3; D gene uncertain. The CDR3 covers 16 residues. V was shortened by 0 bases and J by 2 bases, with 11 bases between the two germline ends. The germline V gene has CDR1 LGHNA and CDR2 YSLEER. CDR3: CASSQDFPGAGNTIYF. The CDR3 DNA reads as TGCGCCAGCAGCCAAGATTTTCCGGGAGCTGGAAACACCATATATTTT.

This clonotype was detected many times. V gene TRBV29-1 combines with J gene TRBJ1-2; 8 bases align to TRBD1. Germline V CDR1 and CDR2: SQVTM, ANQGSEA. J gave up 0 bases and V 7 bases, and 13 bases lay outside the gene matches. The CDR3 extends over 16 amino acids. CDR3 amino acids: CSADPETGEANYGYTF. DNA for the CDR3: TGCAGCGCCGACCCCGAGACAGGGGAAGCTAACTATGGCTACACCTTC.

Remarks on this clonotype: One base away lies a much larger clone, so this may be a sequencing read error. The chain uses TRBV6-2 or TRBV6-3 and TRBJ1-1; D might be TRBD1 (6 bases). CDR1 and CDR2 (germline): MNHEY, SVGEGT. The CDR3 covers 14 residues. Here the CDR3 reads CASSSGAMDTGAFF. The CDR3 DNA sequence: TGTGCCAGCAGTTCAGGGGCCATGGACACTGGAGCTTTCTTT.

This clonotype was seen many times. The J gene is TRBJ2-3, the V gene TRBV7-9; 10 bases align to TRBD2. The V gene's germline CDR1 is SEHNR and CDR2 FQNEAQ (reference sequence). This CDR3 is built from 15 residues. Trimming cost V 6 bases and J 4 bases; bases outside gene matches: 7. The CDR3 spells CASSKSGGAADTQYF. Written as DNA, the CDR3 is TGTGCCAGCAGTAAGAGCGGGGGGGCCGCAGATACGCAGTATTTT.

With respect to this clonotype: The junction and the germline gene differ at one end; a read error may be behind it. V and J are TRBV4-1 and TRBJ2-5; perhaps TRBD2 as D (7 bases). The CDR3 is made up of 17 amino acids. Germline loops: CDR1 MGHRA, CDR2 YSYEKL. The CDR3 coding sequence is TGCGCCAGCAGGCAAGAGGGGGGAGCGGGGTTCCAAGAGACCCAGTACTTC. Its translation: CASRQEGGAGFQETQYF.

The rearrangement joins TRBV7-9 to TRBJ2-2; D possibly uses TRBD1 or TRBD2 (5 bases each). V was pared by 7 bases and J by 6 bases, with 18 bases between. This CDR3 comprises 15 residues. The germline gives CDR1 SEHNR, CDR2 FQNEAQ (reference sequence). CDR3 sequence reads: CASTTPETGPGELFF. The CDR3 nucleotides read TGTGCCAGCACTACTCCCGAAACGGGACCCGGGGAGCTGTTTTTT.

This clonotype was counted many times. V gene TRBV6-5 combines with J gene TRBJ2-3, with D unresolved. Per the germline V gene, CDR1 is MNHEY and CDR2 is SVGAGI. V lost 6 bases and J lost 2, with 12 bases in between. CDR3 size: 14 residues. CDR3 nucleotide sequence: TGTGCCAGCAGCCGATACGGACCCACAGATACGCAGTATTTT. This encodes CASSRYGPTDTQYF.

This clonotype turned up a few times. The rearrangement links TRBV12-3 or TRBV12-4 to TRBJ1-5; TRBD1 matches 7 bases. The trim removed 7 bases at V and 4 bases at J, leaving 19 bases unmatched. The CDR3 is made up of 18 amino acids. CDR3 nucleotide sequence: TGTGCCAGCACCTCCCGGGACAGCACAGTGACCCAGAATCAGCCCCAGCATTTT. This codes for CASTSRDSTVTQNQPQHF.

V and J are TRBV27 and TRBJ2-5; tentative D call: TRBD1 (5 bases). The V gene lost 6 bases and the J gene lost 5 bases, with 19 bases spanning the gap. Per germline, CDR1 MNHEY and CDR2 SMNVEV (reference sequence). The CDR3 is 15 residues long. The CDR3, as DNA: TGTGCCAGCAGCAGGAAGGGGTCCGGCCAGGAGACCCAGTACTTC. Translating it yields CASSRKGSGQETQYF.

There are many counts of this clonotype. This chain joins TRBV25-1 and TRBJ2-7; 7 nucleotides agree with TRBD1. Germline CDR1 and CDR2: MGHDK and SYGVNS. After removal of 2 bases from V and 9 bases from J, the junction contained 13 bases not matched to a gene. The CDR3 has 15 residues. The CDR3 loop reads CASSEPNGTVKWQYF. CDR3 nucleotide sequence: TGTGCCAGCAGTGAACCCAACGGGACAGTTAAGTGGCAGTACTTC.

This clonotype was observed many times. The junction departs from the called germline gene at one end, perhaps through a read error. This chain uses TRBV5-1 with TRBJ2-5; maybe TRBD1 (5 bases). Germline-derived CDR1 and CDR2 are SGHRS and YFSETQ. This CDR3 comprises 13 residues. In nucleotides, the CDR3 is TGTGCCAGCAGCCCCGACAGCCAAGAGACCCAGTACTTC. Encoded protein: CASSPDSQETQYF.

The sample holds a few counts of this clonotype. The chain links TRBV30 to TRBJ2-7; 9 bases are shared with TRBD2. V shed 1 base and J 6 bases; nucleotides not matched to a gene: 7. This CDR3 spans 14 amino acids. Germline CDR1 GTSNPN, CDR2 SVGIG (reference sequence). The CDR3 sequence: CAWSAGTSYTEQYF. The CDR3 DNA sequence: TGTGCCTGGAGTGCCGGGACTAGCTACACCGAGCAGTACTTC.

On this clonotype: This may be a read error, as it is one base from a much larger clone. This sequence joins TRBV20-1 and TRBJ2-5, with a tentative D call TRBD2 (6 bases). The CDR3 has 14 amino acids. Per the germline V gene, CDR1 is DFQATT and CDR2 is SNEGSKA (reference sequence). Trimming took off 5 bases at V and 1 base at J, with 14 bases between the two ends. The CDR3 spells CSAFAGLTQETQYF. For the CDR3, the DNA is TGCAGTGCTTTTGCGGGACTCACCCAAGAGACCCAGTACTTC.

Turning to this clonotype: Being one base from a much bigger clone, this may be a read error. The rearrangement uses TRBV9 and TRBJ2-3, with a weak D call TRBD2 (6 bases). The CDR3 covers 19 residues. Per germline, CDR1 SGDLS and CDR2 YYNGEE. The CDR3 spells CASSVEGWVRGSGTDPQYF. The CDR3 DNA reads TGTGCCAGCAGCGTAGAAGGTTGGGTTCGGGGGAGCGGCACAGATCCGCAGTATTTT.

About this clonotype itself: This CDR3 fails to terminate in the conserved phenylalanine or tryptophan, so it likely reflects a read error. The chain employs TRBV27 and TRBJ1-1; 8 nucleotides agree with TRBD1. Per the germline V gene, CDR1 is MNHEY and CDR2 is SMNVEV (reference sequence). The V and J ends lost 3 bases and 3 bases, in that order; junction bases with no gene match: 6. This CDR3 is 15 amino acids long. The CDR3 DNA is TGTGCCAGCAGTTTCGGGGGACAGGTTGACACTGAAGCTTTCTAT. This sequence encodes CASSFGGQVDTEAFY.

To note about this clonotype: This may stem from a read error, because a much larger clone lies one nucleotide away. The chain employs TRBV7-6 and TRBJ2-6; D perhaps matches TRBD1 (5 bases). The CDR3 runs to 14 residues. CDR1 and CDR2 (germline): SGHVS, FNYEAQ. CDR3 nucleotide sequence: TGTGCCAGCAGCATACTATCTGGGGCCGACGTCCTGACTTTC. Protein product: CASSILSGADVLTF.

This clonotype was counted at least ten times. J is TRBJ2-3 and V is TRBV6-5, with 11 bases identical to TRBD1. Germline lookup yields CDR1 MNHEY and CDR2 SVGAGI. J gave up 0 bases and V 7 bases, and 6 bases lay outside the gene matches. The CDR3 spans 16 residues. CDR3 sequence: CASTLGQGASTDTQYF. CDR3 sequence (DNA): TGTGCCAGCACCCTAGGACAGGGGGCCAGCACAGATACGCAGTATTTT.

This clonotype was seen ten or more times. This chain uses TRBV7-9 with TRBJ2-5; D gene ambiguous. Trimming took 2 bases from V and 0 from J, leaving 4 bases between them. CDR3 length equals 13 residues. Germline V CDR1 and CDR2: SEHNR, FQNEAQ (reference sequence). CDR3 sequence: CASSLTHQETQYF. In DNA form, the CDR3 reads TGTGCCAGCAGCTTAACCCACCAAGAGACCCAGTACTTC.

This clonotype has ten or more counts. The gene calls are TRBV30 and TRBJ2-1; no clear D gene. Trimming took off 0 bases at V and 7 bases at J, with 7 bases between the two ends. The CDR3 covers 12 residues. CDR1 is GTSNPN, CDR2 SVGIG, per germline (reference sequence). The CDR3 region is CAWSVVVNEQFF. DNA for the CDR3: TGTGCCTGGAGTGTAGTAGTGAATGAGCAGTTCTTC.

This clonotype was seen ten or more times. The J gene is TRBJ2-7, the V gene TRBV7-2, with D possibly TRBD2 on 6 matching bases. This CDR3 is 14 amino acids long. V was cut by 3 bases and J by 6 bases, with 15 bases left in between. The germline CDR1 and CDR2 sequences are SGHTA and FQGNSA. CDR3 in amino acids: CASSFTSPITEQYF. CDR3 nucleotides: TGTGCCAGCAGCTTCACTAGCCCTATCACCGAGCAGTACTTC. The full variable domain, its missing parts supplied by reference TRBV7-2 and TRBJ2-7, is GAGVSQSPSNKVTEKGKDVELRCDPISGHTALYWYRQSLGQGLEFLIYFQGNSAPDKSGLPSDRFSAERTGGSVSTLTIQRTQQEDSAVYLCASSFTSPITEQYFGPGTRLTVT.

This clonotype has a handful of counts. V usage is TRBV9 and J usage is TRBJ2-1; D gene unclear. Trimming pared 4 bases from V and 9 bases from J, leaving 17 bases between. Per the germline V gene, CDR1 is SGDLS and CDR2 is YYNGEE. The CDR3 totals 14 residues. The CDR3 sequence: CASSPWQSGSEQFF. As DNA, the CDR3 is TGTGCCAGCAGCCCCTGGCAGAGTGGTAGTGAGCAGTTCTTC.

This clonotype was recorded a few times. The CDR3 loop reads CASRTGVDQPQHF. For the CDR3, the DNA is TGTGCCAGCAGAACGGGGGTGGATCAGCCCCAGCATTTT. The chain is built from TRBV6-5 and TRBJ1-5, with D possibly TRBD1 on 5 matching bases. Germline loops: CDR1 MNHEY, CDR2 SVGAGI. The V end lost 6 bases, the J end lost 5 bases, and 11 bases lay between the germline ends. This CDR3 comprises 13 residues.

This clonotype was seen at least ten times. V and J are TRBV12-3 or TRBV12-4 and TRBJ1-1, with D unresolved. V dropped 1 base and J dropped 7 bases, with 10 bases sitting between them. CDR3 size: 13 residues. CDR3 sequence (DNA): TGTGCCAGCAGTTTAGTTATCAACGATGAAGCTTTCTTT. This translates into CASSLVINDEAFF.

The V and J genes are TRBV11-3 and TRBJ1-1, with D possibly matching TRBD1 (5 bases). Germline assignment: CDR1 SGHNT and CDR2 YENEEA. V lost 5 bases to trimming and J lost 11 bases, with 21 bases between them. The CDR3 consists of 14 residues. The CDR3: CASSPRGRAEDAFF. CDR3 coding DNA: TGTGCCAGCAGCCCCCGGGGCAGGGCCGAGGACGCTTTCTTT.